The sequence of this T cell receptor beta chain was determined in a study of radiotherapy plus CTLA-4 blockade in lung cancer. Measured with immunoSEQ multiplex PCR; TCRdb has only the in-frame clones, and not every one. The sample has some 87,000 clones, approximately 80% seen once. CDR3 length equals 14 residues. The germline V gene has CDR1 SGHNT and CDR2 YYREEE (reference sequence). The V and J ends lost 4 bases and 6 bases, in that order; junction bases with no gene match: 9. The chain uses TRBV5-4 and TRBJ1-1, with TRBD1 identical over 7 bases. The specimen was peripheral blood, collected from a patient treated with radiotherapy plus ipilimumab. This clonotype was obtained from a human donor with non-small cell lung cancer that progressed on radiotherapy plus ipilimumab. The CDR3, as DNA: TGTGCCAGCAGCCAACCCCAAACAGGGGCTGAAGCTTTCTTT. Translating gives CASSQPQTGAEAFF. The variable domain in full, with the rest retrieved from reference TRBV5-4 and TRBJ1-1, is ETGVTQSPTHLIKTRGQQVTLRCSSQSGHNTVSWYQQALGQGPQFIFQYYREEENGRGNFPPRFSGLQFPNYSSELNVNALELDDSALYLCASSQPQTGAEAFFGQGTRLTVV.